This TCR beta chain was obtained from a study of T-cell memory formation after mild COVID-19. Study-level findings and limits: While clones contracting from day 15 to 85 were balanced between CD4 and CD8, later expanders leaned CD4+. The main location of contracting CD4+ clones was CM and EM, and that of contracting CD8+ clones was EMRA.

This CDR3 comprises 12 residues. The germline V gene encodes CDR1 SEHNR and CDR2 FQNEAQ (reference sequence). Between the trimmed V and J ends, which lost 1 base and 5 bases, there was a span of 3 bases. One entry per CDR3 protein, called by TCRdb with MiXCR from the 5' RACE reads. The sample carries fewer than 650,000 distinct CDR3 sequences, 17% recorded once. This clonotype has a count of ten or more. What it recognizes is unknown. Sequenced sample: PBMCs or a T cell subset sorted from them (not recorded which). The genes are TRBV7-9 and TRBJ1-5; D gene unclear. The receptor's source is an adult woman who had mild COVID-19 (a few samples of this study predate the infection). Cell type and time point are not known. The CDR3 sequence is CASSLGDQPQHF. As DNA, the CDR3 is TGTGCCAGCAGCTTAGGGGATCAGCCCCAGCATTTT.